Each of the 26 T cell receptor beta chains below was sequenced from the same sample in a study of CD8 T cells in ankylosing spondylitis. TCRdb reanalysed the 5' RACE reads using MiXCR and keeps one entry per CDR3 protein. The profile covers about 240,000 distinct CDR3 sequences, with less than 10% appearing a single time and over 6.5% taken by the ten largest. Input material: blood, either unsorted or a sorted T cell fraction (not recorded which). The receptors stem from a male donor with ankylosing spondylitis or in good health (not recorded which).

This clonotype has a count of ten or more. This chain uses TRBV20-1 with TRBJ2-1; 11 bases map to TRBD2. The CDR3 totals 16 residues. J was trimmed by 8 bases and V by 0 bases; bases with no gene match: 9. The germline V gene encodes CDR1 DFQATT and CDR2 SNEGSKA (reference sequence). The CDR3 sequence is CSARDLTSGTLYEQFF. The CDR3 nucleotides read TGCAGTGCTAGAGACTTGACTAGCGGGACCCTATATGAGCAGTTCTTC.

The CDR3: CSAESRRRGPTDTQYF. CDR3 DNA sequence: TGCAGTGCCGAGAGTAGGCGGCGGGGGCCCACAGATACGCAGTATTTT. The gene calls are TRBV20-1 and TRBJ2-3, with D possibly TRBD2 on 7 matching bases. Germline lookup yields CDR1 DFQATT and CDR2 SNEGSKA (reference sequence). There are 16 residues in the CDR3. Trimming shortened V by 6 bases and J by 2 bases, and 21 bases separated the two germline ends.

With respect to this clonotype: Relative to the germline gene, one junction end is altered; a read error may explain this. CDR3 amino acids: CASSPGPRSHEQYF. DNA of the CDR3: TGTGCCAGCAGCCCCGGGCCCCGCTCCCACGAGCAGTACTTC. The V gene is TRBV12-3 or TRBV12-4, the J gene TRBJ2-7; D is unclear. The CDR3 consists of 14 residues.

In this sample, this clonotype turned up a few times. This rearrangement joins TRBV29-1 to TRBJ2-1; D is unclear. V dropped 7 bases and J dropped 0 bases, with 10 bases sitting between them. The V gene's germline CDR1 is SQVTM and CDR2 ANQGSEA. The CDR3 contains 13 residues. DNA for the CDR3: TGCAGCGGATCGGTTAGCTCCTACAATGAGCAGTTCTTC. Translating it yields CSGSVSSYNEQFF.

The table lists this clonotype with many counts. The chain employs TRBV6-5 and TRBJ1-5, with D uncertain. The CDR3 is 14 amino acids. Trimming removed 2 bases at V and 4 bases at J, with 9 bases between. CDR1 MNHEY and CDR2 SVGAGI come from the germline V gene. For the CDR3, the DNA is TGTGCCAGCAGTTACAATCCTGCGAATCAGCCCCAGCATTTT. Its translation is CASSYNPANQPQHF.

This clonotype occurred many times. This chain joins TRBV20-1 and TRBJ1-5; D is ambiguous. The CDR3 contains 15 residues. CDR1 is DFQATT, CDR2 SNEGSKA, per germline (reference sequence). Trimming took off 3 bases at V and 0 bases at J, with 12 bases between the two ends. The CDR3 here is CSASNRFYSNQPQHF. Written as DNA, the CDR3 is TGCAGTGCTAGTAATCGGTTTTATAGCAATCAGCCCCAGCATTTT.

This clonotype was observed at least ten times. The CDR3: CASSLGAGLYEQYF. As DNA, the CDR3 is TGCGCCAGCAGCTTGGGAGCGGGATTGTACGAGCAGTACTTC. The rearrangement joins TRBV5-1 to TRBJ2-7, with 7 bases that match TRBD2. This CDR3 is 14 amino acids long. Germline V lookup: CDR1 SGHRS, CDR2 YFSETQ. Trimming cost V 0 bases and J 4 bases; bases outside gene matches: 4.

The chain links TRBV7-2 to TRBJ2-7; D call uncertain. V lost 5 bases and J 3 bases, leaving 11 bases between the germline ends. Germline-derived CDR1 and CDR2 are SGHTA and FQGNSA. The length of the CDR3 is 13 residues. The CDR3 region is CASSPEVGYEQYF. The CDR3 bases are TGTGCCAGCAGCCCAGAGGTGGGCTACGAGCAGTACTTC. Together with reference TRBV7-2 and TRBJ2-7, the CDR3 gives the full variable domain: GAGVSQSPSNKVTEKGKDVELRCDPISGHTALYWYRQSLGQGLEFLIYFQGNSAPDKSGLPSDRFSAERTGGSVSTLTIQRTQQEDSAVYLCASSPEVGYEQYFGPGTRLTVT.

V and J are TRBV6-5 and TRBJ2-3; a possible D gene is TRBD1 (5 bases). Trimming cost V 2 bases and J 2 bases, with 11 bases left between them. The length of the CDR3 is 15 residues. Germline V gene sequence: CDR1 MNHEY, CDR2 SVGAGI. The chain's CDR3 is CASSYTAGPTDTQYF. The CDR3 nucleotides are TGTGCCAGCAGTTACACGGCAGGGCCCACAGATACGCAGTATTTT.

This clonotype was recorded at least ten times. The chain joins TRBV6-2 or TRBV6-3 to TRBJ2-2; D gene ambiguous. With 5 bases removed from V and 1 base from J, the gap between germline ends came to 2 bases. The V gene's germline CDR1 is MNHEY and CDR2 SVGEGT. The CDR3 is 12 amino acids. As DNA, the CDR3 is TGTGCCAGCAGTATGAACACCGGGGAGCTGTTTTTT. Translation: CASSMNTGELFF.

This clonotype was counted many times. The V call is TRBV20-1, the J call TRBJ2-2; 11 bases agree with TRBD1. Germline CDR1 reads DFQATT; CDR2 reads SNEGSKA (reference sequence). V lost 5 bases and J lost 5; bases outside the gene matches: 10. The length of the CDR3 is 16 residues. The CDR3 DNA sequence: TGCAGTGCTGGGGTTGGACAGGGGGCAAATACCGGGGAGCTGTTTTTT. This sequence encodes CSAGVGQGANTGELFF.

At least ten counts were recorded for this clonotype. The rearrangement links TRBV5-4 to TRBJ2-5; TRBD2 might be the D (6 bases). Germline loops: CDR1 SGHNT, CDR2 YYREEE (reference sequence). V was shortened by 1 base and J by 4 bases, with 11 bases between the two germline ends. The CDR3 is 14 amino acids. The CDR3 DNA is TGTGCCAGCAGCTTGTCTCGGGGGAGAGAGACCCAGTACTTC. It yields the protein CASSLSRGRETQYF.

As regards this clonotype: With a much larger clone just one base away, this may be a read error. The chain uses TRBV20-1 and TRBJ2-7; a possible D gene is TRBD2 (5 bases). Per the germline V gene, CDR1 is DFQATT and CDR2 is SNEGSKA (reference sequence). This CDR3 region has 13 residues. CDR3 amino acids: CIATGLATYEQYF. The CDR3 nucleotides read TGCATTGCTACTGGACTGGCAACCTACGAGCAGTACTTC.

The chain links TRBV20-1 to TRBJ2-1; D ambiguous. With 6 bases removed from V and 0 bases from J, the gap between germline ends came to 15 bases. Germline CDR1 and CDR2: DFQATT and SNEGSKA (reference sequence). This CDR3 contains 15 residues. The CDR3 region has the DNA TGCAGTGCCTCCCGGAATCCAGACTCCTACAATGAGCAGTTCTTC. The encoded protein is CSASRNPDSYNEQFF.

V gene TRBV19 combines with J gene TRBJ2-7; no clear D gene. V gave up 5 bases and J gave up 2 bases, with 13 bases separating them. This CDR3 has 14 residues. Per the germline V gene, CDR1 is LNHDA and CDR2 is SQIVND (reference sequence). DNA of the CDR3: TGTGCCAGTAGTCCCCGGACCCAGCCCTACGAGCAGTACTTC. As protein: CASSPRTQPYEQYF.

This clonotype was counted at least ten times. This chain links TRBV20-1 with TRBJ2-7, with 7 bases aligning to TRBD2. This CDR3 has 12 amino acids. CDR1 and CDR2 from the germline V gene are DFQATT and SNEGSKA (reference sequence). Written as DNA, the CDR3 is TGCAGCCCGACTAGCCTGGCCTACGAGCAGTACTTC. Translating gives CSPTSLAYEQYF.

Turning to this clonotype: This may arise from a read error, as a much more abundant clone is one base away. The chain links TRBV7-2 to TRBJ1-6, with 8 bases fitting TRBD1. Germline V gene data show CDR1 as SGHTA and CDR2 as FQGNSA. CDR3 length: 17 residues. The CDR3 coding sequence is TGTGCCAGCAGCCTTACAGGGGGGAGCTCCTATAAATCACCCCTCCACTTT. This codes for CASSLTGGSSYKSPLHF.

This clonotype has ten or more counts. The V and J genes are TRBV7-2 and TRBJ2-3; D is ambiguous. The CDR3 is made up of 16 amino acids. Per germline, CDR1 SGHTA and CDR2 FQGNSA. Trimming removed 0 bases from V and 2 bases from J, with 12 bases in between. For the CDR3, the DNA is TGTGCCAGCAGCTTAGCGCTAAACAGCTACACAGATACGCAGTATTTT. It translates to CASSLALNSYTDTQYF.

This clonotype was found many times. V usage is TRBV20-1 and J usage is TRBJ2-1; perhaps D is TRBD1 or TRBD2 (5 bases each). The CDR3 is 14 amino acids. Trimming shortened V by 3 bases and J by 0 bases, and 9 bases separated the two germline ends. CDR1 and CDR2 from the germline V gene are DFQATT and SNEGSKA (reference sequence). CDR3: CSARGVFSYNEQFF. The CDR3 DNA sequence: TGCAGTGCTAGGGGGGTATTCTCCTACAATGAGCAGTTCTTC.

This clonotype was found a few times. It may be a read error: a sequence one base away is much more abundant. This chain uses TRBV12-3 or TRBV12-4 with TRBJ1-1; D gene uncertain. The CDR3 has 14 residues. The V end lost 1 base, the J end lost 0 bases, and 6 bases lay between the germline ends. CDR3 in amino acids: CASSLGPLNTEAFF. The DNA of the CDR3 is TGTGCCAGCAGTTTAGGGCCATTGAACACTGAAGCTTTCTTT.

The chain carries TRBV4-1 and TRBJ2-4; TRBD2 matches at 10 bases. CDR1 MGHRA and CDR2 YSYEKL come from the germline V gene. CDR3 length: 17 amino acids. J lost 0 bases, V lost 2 bases, and 4 bases had no gene match. CDR3 in amino acids: CASSQTRTSGAKNIQYF. For the CDR3, the DNA is TGCGCCAGCAGCCAAACCCGGACTAGCGGAGCCAAAAACATTCAGTACTTC.

Ten or more counts support this clonotype. The chain combines TRBV6-5 with TRBJ2-1, with D perhaps matching TRBD1 or TRBD2 (5 bases each). The CDR3 totals 13 residues. The germline V gene encodes CDR1 MNHEY and CDR2 SVGAGI. The V and J ends lost 2 bases and 9 bases respectively, with 11 bases between them. CDR3 coding DNA: TGTGCCAGCAGTTACGGGGCTAGCAGTGAGCAGTTCTTC. Protein: CASSYGASSEQFF.

This clonotype was counted ten times or more. V is TRBV7-2 and J is TRBJ2-2, with D unresolved. The CDR3 covers 14 residues. Trimming removed 5 bases from V and 2 bases from J, with 9 bases in between. Per the germline V gene, CDR1 is SGHTA and CDR2 is FQGNSA. The CDR3 DNA follows: TGTGCCAGCAGCCCCCGCGCTAACACCGGGGAGCTGTTTTTT. Its translation: CASSPRANTGELFF.

This clonotype was seen at least ten times. The V gene is TRBV6-1, the J gene TRBJ2-7; D is uncertain. V dropped 7 bases and J dropped 0 bases, with 13 bases sitting between them. Germline lookup yields CDR1 MNHNS and CDR2 SASEGT. The length of the CDR3 is 14 residues. The DNA for the CDR3 is TGTGCCAGCAAAGTGGGATTTAGCTCCTACGAGCAGTACTTC. This sequence encodes CASKVGFSSYEQYF.

This clonotype was counted many times. The J gene is TRBJ1-1, the V gene TRBV5-1; D is ambiguous. CDR3 length: 15 amino acids. Trimming pared 0 bases from V and 5 bases from J, leaving 14 bases between. CDR1 is SGHRS and CDR2 is YFSETQ in the germline V gene. CDR3 coding DNA: TGCGCCAGCAGCTTGGAACGGGCTGGGAGGACTGAAGCTTTCTTT. The encoded protein is CASSLERAGRTEAFF.

This clonotype was seen more than once but under ten times. The genes are TRBV18 and TRBJ1-3; D unresolved. The germline V gene has CDR1 KGHSH and CDR2 LQKENI. The CDR3 sequence is 16 residues long. The V end lost 0 bases, the J end lost 0 bases, and 9 bases lay between the germline ends. In DNA form, the CDR3 reads TGTGCCAGCTCACCACCGCTCACTCTCTCTGGAAACACCATATATTTT. It codes for CASSPPLTLSGNTIYF.